Listed here is a single T cell receptor (beta chain). Its antigen remains unknown. These data belong to a study of shared clonotypes between healthy human individuals. All donors were healthy HIV-negative adults lacking recent acute infections or vaccinations. The split of CD4+ cells yielded CD45RA+ naive and CD45RA-negative memory subsets. Overall study results and limits: Naive subsets usually exceeded memory subsets in estimated richness.

Produced via immunoSEQ multiplex PCR; TCRdb's table is partial and in-frame only. The table lists about 300,000 clones, about 74% of them singletons. With 1 base clipped from V and 2 bases from J, the junction kept 5 bases outside the gene matches. Germline loops: CDR1 LGHNA, CDR2 YNFKEQ. The length of the CDR3 is 16 residues. The clonotype originates from a man aged 30 to 45 in good health. Source material: memory CD4+ T cells sorted from blood. Subset described: CD45RA-negative fraction. This chain connects TRBV4-2 to TRBJ1-5, with TRBD1 identical over 7 bases. In DNA form, the CDR3 reads TGTGCCAGCAGCCAAGCGACAGGGTTGGGCAATCAGCCCCAGCATTTT. Translation gives CASSQATGLGNQPQHF.